The 20 T cell receptor beta chains below were found in one sample sequenced in a study of shared clonotypes between healthy human individuals. Method: immunoSEQ multiplex PCR; TCRdb's copy keeps in-frame clones and lacks some. This table has about 1.5 million clones, more than 95% appearing once. The sample taken for sequencing was naive CD4+ T cells sorted from blood. Subset here: CD45RA+ positively selected. The receptors come from a man aged 25-45 years in good health.

V usage is TRBV11-2 and J usage is TRBJ2-7, with 9 bases lining up with TRBD2. The ends lost 5 bases at V and 3 bases at J; junction bases unmatched: 8. CDR1 is SGHAT, CDR2 FQNNGV, per germline. The CDR3 covers 15 residues. Here the CDR3 reads CASSETSGVFYEQYF. The CDR3 nucleotides read TGTGCCAGCAGCGAGACTAGCGGCGTTTTCTACGAGCAGTACTTC.

This clone was seen once. This sequence joins TRBV11-2 and TRBJ2-7; D call uncertain. Germline V CDR1 and CDR2: SGHAT, FQNNGV. With 3 bases removed from V and 4 bases from J, the gap between germline ends came to 4 bases. The CDR3 consists of 11 residues. The CDR3 region has the DNA TGTGCCAGCAGCTTTTTGTACGAGCAGTACTTC. This translates into CASSFLYEQYF.

The V call is TRBV12-5, the J call TRBJ1-2, with a weak D call TRBD1 (6 bases). This CDR3 has 13 residues. Germline CDR1 LGHNT, CDR2 FRNRAP. Trimming took 6 bases from V and 5 from J, leaving 13 bases between them. As DNA, the CDR3 is TGTGCTAGTGGGGGGGACAAGAAATATGGCTACACCTTC. It codes for CASGGDKKYGYTF.

The rearrangement joins TRBV19 to TRBJ1-5; unclear D gene. The germline V and J ends were trimmed by 11 bases and 2 bases, with 10 bases remaining between them. The CDR3 extends over 12 amino acids. Germline V gene sequence: CDR1 LNHDA, CDR2 SQIVND (reference sequence). The CDR3 is CAARGRNQPQHF. The CDR3 DNA reads as TGTGCCGCCCGCGGGCGCAATCAGCCCCAGCATTTT.

This sequence joins TRBV18 and TRBJ2-1; TRBD2 agrees at 10 bases. The CDR3 sequence is 15 residues long. V lost 0 bases, J lost 8 bases, and 4 bases stayed unmatched. Germline CDR1 and CDR2: KGHSH and LQKENI. The CDR3 loop reads CASSPPTSGNYEQFF. CDR3 in DNA: TGTGCCAGCTCACCACCTACTAGCGGGAACTATGAGCAGTTCTTC.

The chain carries TRBV25-1 and TRBJ2-1; D not certain. Per the germline V gene, CDR1 is MGHDK and CDR2 is SYGVNS. The CDR3 extends over 11 amino acids. Deletions cut 5 bases from V and 6 bases from J, with 5 bases between. The CDR3 DNA is TGTGCCAGCAGTAGGACCAATGAGCAGTTCTTC. Its protein product is CASSRTNEQFF.

J is TRBJ2-2 and V is TRBV5-1; no definite D call. Germline V CDR1 and CDR2: SGHRS, YFSETQ. Trimming took 3 bases from V and 2 from J, leaving 2 bases between them. This CDR3 is built from 12 residues. CDR3 bases: TGCGCCAGCAGCTATAACACCGGGGAGCTGTTTTTT. It codes for CASSYNTGELFF.

The chain couples TRBV14 to TRBJ1-2; D possibly corresponds to TRBD1 (5 bases). This CDR3 spans 13 amino acids. V gave up 2 bases and J gave up 4 bases, with 8 bases separating them. Germline lookup yields CDR1 SGHDN and CDR2 FVKESK. The CDR3 sequence is CASSQNRPYGYTF. DNA for the CDR3: TGTGCCAGCAGCCAAAACAGGCCCTATGGCTACACCTTC.

CDR3 sequence: CASSQDWASGSGVNEQFF. In DNA, the CDR3 is TGTGCCAGCAGCCAAGACTGGGCTAGCGGGAGTGGTGTCAATGAGCAGTTCTTC. The chain carries TRBV14 and TRBJ2-1, with TRBD2 matching 10 bases. The CDR3 is made up of 18 amino acids. Germline CDR1 and CDR2: SGHDN and FVKESK. V lost 0 bases, J lost 6 bases, and 11 bases stayed unmatched.

The chain employs TRBV7-2 and TRBJ1-1; perhaps TRBD1 as D (5 bases). This CDR3 region has 16 residues. Trimming cost V 2 bases and J 1 base, with 14 bases left between them. CDR1 is SGHTA and CDR2 is FQGNSA in the germline V gene. CDR3 bases: TGTGCCAGCAGCTTAACGCGCAGGGCCCGGAACACTGAAGCTTTCTTT. Translating gives CASSLTRRARNTEAFF.

The V and J genes are TRBV29-1 and TRBJ1-2; 10 bases line up with TRBD1. This CDR3 is 19 amino acids long. Per the germline V gene, CDR1 is SQVTM and CDR2 is ANQGSEA. Here the CDR3 DNA reads TGCAGGCGCGCGGGACAGGGGCGCGAGTCCCCCTCGATTAACTATGGCTACACCTTC. Translated: CRRAGQGRESPSINYGYTF.

The chain carries TRBV28 and TRBJ1-5; possibly TRBD1 for D (6 bases). CDR1 and CDR2 (germline): MDHEN, SYDVKM. This CDR3 has 13 amino acids. V lost 2 bases and J lost 9, with 11 bases in between. The CDR3 DNA reads TGTGCCAGCAGTTTAACAGGGTGGTCGCCCCAGCATTTT. Translated: CASSLTGWSPQHF.

The chain recombines TRBV5-1 with TRBJ2-7, with D maybe TRBD2 (6 bases). The CDR3 loop spans 13 amino acids. The V end lost 7 bases, the J end lost 8 bases, and 19 bases lay between the germline ends. Germline lookup yields CDR1 SGHRS and CDR2 YFSETQ. CDR3: CASGRDFKDQQYF. CDR3 nucleotide sequence: TGCGCCAGCGGACGGGACTTCAAGGACCAGCAGTACTTC.

This sequence joins TRBV27 and TRBJ2-2, with 8 bases lining up with TRBD2. The CDR3 is 18 residues long. CDR1 is MNHEY, CDR2 SMNVEV, per germline (reference sequence). The ends lost 5 bases at V and 1 base at J; junction bases unmatched: 12. CDR3 protein: CASSGEKVLAGNTGELFF. The CDR3 DNA sequence: TGTGCCAGCAGTGGAGAAAAGGTCCTAGCGGGGAACACCGGGGAGCTGTTTTTT.

The gene calls are TRBV7-2 and TRBJ2-7; maybe TRBD1 (6 bases). The V and J ends lost 1 base and 13 bases respectively, with 11 bases between them. Per germline, CDR1 SGHTA and CDR2 FQGNSA. This CDR3 spans 11 amino acids. Here the CDR3 reads CASSLGGQLYF. Written as DNA, the CDR3 is TGTGCCAGCAGCTTAGGTGGACAGTTATACTTC.

This clone was found a few times. The rearrangement joins TRBV28 to TRBJ2-2; D may be TRBD1 (6 bases). This CDR3 has 14 amino acids. Trimming shortened V by 7 bases and J by 1 base, and 10 bases separated the two germline ends. CDR1 and CDR2 from the germline V gene are MDHEN and SYDVKM. CDR3 in DNA: TGTGCCAGCATATCGACAGGGAACACCGGGGAGCTGTTTTTT. Amino acids: CASISTGNTGELFF.

The chain uses TRBV6-5 and TRBJ2-7, with 8 bases identical to TRBD1. Germline trimming cut 5 bases from V and 6 bases from J; bases unmatched to any gene: 9. There are 14 residues in the CDR3. Germline lookup yields CDR1 MNHEY and CDR2 SVGAGI. This CDR3 is CASSKAGGVSEQYF. The CDR3 coding sequence is TGTGCCAGCAGTAAGGCAGGGGGCGTTAGCGAGCAGTACTTC.

This chain links TRBV9 with TRBJ2-3, with 7 bases fitting TRBD2. This CDR3 contains 12 residues. Germline CDR1 SGDLS, CDR2 YYNGEE. The V gene end was trimmed by 5 bases and the J gene end by 12 bases; junction bases not matched to a gene: 9. For the CDR3, the DNA is TGTGCCAGCAGTGGGACTACTCTACCCCAGTATTTT. It translates to CASSGTTLPQYF.

This chain connects TRBV6-5 to TRBJ2-7, with no clear D. Germline V lookup: CDR1 MNHEY, CDR2 SVGAGI. Between the trimmed V and J ends, which lost 5 bases and 1 base, there was a span of 15 bases. This CDR3 region has 15 residues. The CDR3, as DNA: TGTGCCAGCAGTAGGCAGGCCATCCGTTCCTACGAGCAGTACTTC. Translation: CASSRQAIRSYEQYF.

The rearrangement links TRBV7-2 to TRBJ2-7, with 7 bases fitting TRBD2. The germline CDR1 and CDR2 sequences are SGHTA and FQGNSA. The CDR3 spans 15 residues. The trim removed 0 bases at V and 7 bases at J, leaving 9 bases unmatched. CDR3 in amino acids: CASSLAGLPRGEQYF. The CDR3 DNA reads TGTGCCAGCAGCTTAGCGGGACTACCCCGGGGGGAGCAGTACTTC.